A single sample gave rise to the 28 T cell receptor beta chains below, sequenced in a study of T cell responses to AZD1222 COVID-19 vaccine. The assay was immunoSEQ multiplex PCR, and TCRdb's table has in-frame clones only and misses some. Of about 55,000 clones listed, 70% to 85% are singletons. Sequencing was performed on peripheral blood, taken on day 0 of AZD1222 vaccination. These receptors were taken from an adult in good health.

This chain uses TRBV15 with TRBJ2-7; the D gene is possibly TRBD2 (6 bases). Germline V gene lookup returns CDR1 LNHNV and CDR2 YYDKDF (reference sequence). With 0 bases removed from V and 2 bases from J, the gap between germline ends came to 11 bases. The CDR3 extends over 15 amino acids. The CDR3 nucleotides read TGTGCCACCAGCAGAGATCGGGAGAACCCCTACGAGCAGTACTTC. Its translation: CATSRDRENPYEQYF.

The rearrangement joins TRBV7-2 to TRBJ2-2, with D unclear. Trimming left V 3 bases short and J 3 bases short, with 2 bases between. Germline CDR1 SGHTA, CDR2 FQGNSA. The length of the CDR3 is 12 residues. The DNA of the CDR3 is TGTGCCAGCAGCTTTTACACCGGGGAGCTGTTTTTT. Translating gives CASSFYTGELFF.

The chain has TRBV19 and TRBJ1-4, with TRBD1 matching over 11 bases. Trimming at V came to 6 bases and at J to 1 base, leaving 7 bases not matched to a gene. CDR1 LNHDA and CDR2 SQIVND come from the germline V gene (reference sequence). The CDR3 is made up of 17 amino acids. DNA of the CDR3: TGTGCCAGTAGCAAAGGGACAGGGGGAGTAACTAATGAAAAACTGTTTTTT. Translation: CASSKGTGGVTNEKLFF.

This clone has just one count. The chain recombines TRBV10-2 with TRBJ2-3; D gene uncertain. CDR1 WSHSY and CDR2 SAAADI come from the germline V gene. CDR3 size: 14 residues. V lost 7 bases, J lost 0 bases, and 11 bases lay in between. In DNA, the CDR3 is TGCGCCAGCAAAGTACAAGAGAGCACAGATACGCAGTATTTT. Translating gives CASKVQESTDTQYF.

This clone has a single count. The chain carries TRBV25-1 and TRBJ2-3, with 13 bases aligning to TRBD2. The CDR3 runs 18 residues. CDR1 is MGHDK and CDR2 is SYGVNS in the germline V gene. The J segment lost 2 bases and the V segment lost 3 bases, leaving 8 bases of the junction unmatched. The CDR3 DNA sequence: TGTGCCAGCAGTGATCCTCGTGGACTAGCGGGGGTCACAGATACGCAGTATTTT. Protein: CASSDPRGLAGVTDTQYF.

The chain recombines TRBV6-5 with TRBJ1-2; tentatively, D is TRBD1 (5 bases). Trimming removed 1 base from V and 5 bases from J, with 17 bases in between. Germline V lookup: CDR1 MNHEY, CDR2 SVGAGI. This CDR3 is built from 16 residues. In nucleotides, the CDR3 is TGTGCCAGCAGTTACTTCACCGCAGGGTGGGATTATGGCTACACCTTC. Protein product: CASSYFTAGWDYGYTF.

The CDR3: CASSFRMGEAFF. In nucleotides, the CDR3 is TGTGCCAGCAGCTTTCGGATGGGTGAAGCTTTCTTT. The V and J genes are TRBV11-3 and TRBJ1-1; no clear D gene. Germline V lookup: CDR1 SGHNT, CDR2 YENEEA. V gave up 3 bases and J gave up 7 bases, with 9 bases separating them. The CDR3 has 12 residues.

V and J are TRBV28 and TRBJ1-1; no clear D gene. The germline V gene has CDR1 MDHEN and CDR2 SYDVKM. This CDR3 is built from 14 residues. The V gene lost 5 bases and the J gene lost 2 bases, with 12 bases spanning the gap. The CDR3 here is CASSPLRANTEAFF. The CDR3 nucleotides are TGTGCCAGCAGTCCTCTACGCGCAAACACTGAAGCTTTCTTT.

The CDR3: CASSQDAGRNTEAFF. CDR3 sequence (DNA): TGTGCCAGCAGCCAAGATGCAGGGCGAAACACTGAAGCTTTCTTT. V usage is TRBV3-1 (or the pseudogene TRBV3-2) and J usage is TRBJ1-1; D is perhaps TRBD1 (5 bases). The CDR3 covers 15 residues. The ends were cut back, 0 bases at V and 2 bases at J, with 10 bases in the middle. The germline V gene has CDR1 LGHDT and CDR2 YNNKEL (reference sequence).

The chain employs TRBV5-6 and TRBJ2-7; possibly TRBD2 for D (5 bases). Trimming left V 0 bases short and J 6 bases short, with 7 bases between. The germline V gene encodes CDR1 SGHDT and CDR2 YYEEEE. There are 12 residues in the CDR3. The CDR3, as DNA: TGTGCCAGCAGCTTGGGAGGGATCGAGCAGTACTTC. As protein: CASSLGGIEQYF.

The CDR3 nucleotides read TGTGCCAGCTCACCTATAAGCTCCTACAATGAGCAGTTCTTC. It encodes CASSPISSYNEQFF. The chain has TRBV18 and TRBJ2-1; D is uncertain. CDR3 length: 14 amino acids. The V gene's germline CDR1 is KGHSH and CDR2 LQKENI. The germline V and J ends were trimmed by 3 bases and 0 bases, with 6 bases remaining between them.

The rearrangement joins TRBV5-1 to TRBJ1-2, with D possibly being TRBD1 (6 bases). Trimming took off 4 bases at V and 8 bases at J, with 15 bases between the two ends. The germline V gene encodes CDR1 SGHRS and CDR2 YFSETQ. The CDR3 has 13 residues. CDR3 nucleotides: TGCGCCAGCAGCGCGGCACAGGGAGACGGCTACACCTTC. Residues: CASSAAQGDGYTF.

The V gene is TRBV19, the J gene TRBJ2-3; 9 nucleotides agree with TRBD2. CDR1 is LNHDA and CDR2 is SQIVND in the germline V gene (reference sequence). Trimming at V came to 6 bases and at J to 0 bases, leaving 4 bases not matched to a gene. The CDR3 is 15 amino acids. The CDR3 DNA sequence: TGTGCCAGTAGATCGACTAGCGGAAGCACAGATACGCAGTATTTT. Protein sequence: CASRSTSGSTDTQYF. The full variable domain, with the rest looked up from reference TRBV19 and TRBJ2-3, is DGGITQSPKYLFRKEGQNVTLSCEQNLNHDAMYWYRQDPGQGLRLIYYSQIVNDFQKGDIAEGYSVSREKKESFPLTVTSAQKNPTAFYLCASRSTSGSTDTQYFGPGTRLTVL.

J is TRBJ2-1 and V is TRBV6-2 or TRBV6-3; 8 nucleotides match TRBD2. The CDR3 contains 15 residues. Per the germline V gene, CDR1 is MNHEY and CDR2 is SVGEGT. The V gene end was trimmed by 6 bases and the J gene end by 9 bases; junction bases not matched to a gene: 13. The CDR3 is CASSPSGSTYGEQFF. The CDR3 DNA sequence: TGTGCCAGCAGCCCAAGCGGGAGTACGTATGGTGAGCAGTTCTTC.

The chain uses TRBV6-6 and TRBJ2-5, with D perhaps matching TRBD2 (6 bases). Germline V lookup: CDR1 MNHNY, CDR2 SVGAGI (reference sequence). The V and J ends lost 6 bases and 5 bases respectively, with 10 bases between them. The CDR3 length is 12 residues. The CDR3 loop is CASSGGTETQYF. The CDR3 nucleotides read TGTGCCAGCAGCGGGGGTACTGAGACCCAGTACTTC.

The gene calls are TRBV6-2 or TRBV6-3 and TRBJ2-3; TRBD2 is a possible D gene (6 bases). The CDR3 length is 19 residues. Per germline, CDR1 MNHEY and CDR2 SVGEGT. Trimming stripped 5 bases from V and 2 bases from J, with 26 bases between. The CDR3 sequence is CASSTPRGSPATATDTQYF. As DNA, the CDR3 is TGTGCCAGCAGTACGCCCCGGGGGTCTCCCGCTACAGCCACAGATACGCAGTATTTT.

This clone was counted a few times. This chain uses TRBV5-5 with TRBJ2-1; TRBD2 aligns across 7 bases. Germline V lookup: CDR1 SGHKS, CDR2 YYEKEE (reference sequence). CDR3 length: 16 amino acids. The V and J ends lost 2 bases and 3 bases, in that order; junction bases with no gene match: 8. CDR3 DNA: TGTGCCAGCAGCTTTAACCCGGGAGGACTCTACAATGAGCAGTTCTTC. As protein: CASSFNPGGLYNEQFF.

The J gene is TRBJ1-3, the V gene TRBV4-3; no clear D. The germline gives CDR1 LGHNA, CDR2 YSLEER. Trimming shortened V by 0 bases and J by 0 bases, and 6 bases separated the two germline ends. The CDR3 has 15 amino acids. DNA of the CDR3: TGCGCCAGCAGCCAAGACAGTGCCTCTGGAAACACCATATATTTT. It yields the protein CASSQDSASGNTIYF.

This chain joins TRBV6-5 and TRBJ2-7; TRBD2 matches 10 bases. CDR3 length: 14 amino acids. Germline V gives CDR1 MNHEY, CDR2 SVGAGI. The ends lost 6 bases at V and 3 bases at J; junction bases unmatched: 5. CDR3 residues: CASRQTSGLYEQYF. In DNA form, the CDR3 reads TGTGCCAGCAGGCAGACTAGCGGGCTCTACGAGCAGTACTTC.

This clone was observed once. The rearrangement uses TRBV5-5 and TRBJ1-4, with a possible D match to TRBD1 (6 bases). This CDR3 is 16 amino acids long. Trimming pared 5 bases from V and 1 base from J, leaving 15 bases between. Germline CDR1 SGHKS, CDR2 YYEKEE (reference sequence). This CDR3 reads CASSLIRGGTNEKLFF. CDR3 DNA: TGTGCCAGCAGTTTGATCAGGGGTGGAACTAATGAAAAACTGTTTTTT.

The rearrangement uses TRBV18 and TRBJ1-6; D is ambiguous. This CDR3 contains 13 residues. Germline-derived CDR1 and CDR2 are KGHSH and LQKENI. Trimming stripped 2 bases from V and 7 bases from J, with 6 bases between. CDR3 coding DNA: TGTGCCAGCTCACCAAACTTGAATTCACCCCTCCACTTT. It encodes CASSPNLNSPLHF.

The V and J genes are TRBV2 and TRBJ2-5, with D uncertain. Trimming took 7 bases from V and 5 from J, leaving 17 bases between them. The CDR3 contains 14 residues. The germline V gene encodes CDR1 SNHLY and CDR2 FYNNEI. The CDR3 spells CASKQGRPDETQYF. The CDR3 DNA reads TGTGCCAGCAAGCAAGGGCGGCCGGATGAGACCCAGTACTTC.

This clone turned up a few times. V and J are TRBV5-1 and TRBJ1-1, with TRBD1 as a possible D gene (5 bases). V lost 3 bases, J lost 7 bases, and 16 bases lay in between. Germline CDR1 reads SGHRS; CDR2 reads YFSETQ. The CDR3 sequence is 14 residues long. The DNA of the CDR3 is TGCGCCAGCAGCTCTACACCGGGGGAGGATGAAGCTTTCTTT. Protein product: CASSSTPGEDEAFF. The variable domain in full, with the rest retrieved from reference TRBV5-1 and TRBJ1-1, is KAGVTQTPRYLIKTRGQQVTLSCSPISGHRSVSWYQQTPGQGLQFLFEYFSETQRNKGNFPGRFSGRQFSNSRSEMNVSTLELGDSALYLCASSSTPGEDEAFFGQGTRLTVV.

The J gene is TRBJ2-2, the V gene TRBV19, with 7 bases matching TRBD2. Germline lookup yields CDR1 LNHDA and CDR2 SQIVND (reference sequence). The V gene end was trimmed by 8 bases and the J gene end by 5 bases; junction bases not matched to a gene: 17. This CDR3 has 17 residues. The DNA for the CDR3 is TGTGCCAGTGGAAACATGGGAGGGGTCGGGAGGACCGGGGAGCTGTTTTTT. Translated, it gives CASGNMGGVGRTGELFF.

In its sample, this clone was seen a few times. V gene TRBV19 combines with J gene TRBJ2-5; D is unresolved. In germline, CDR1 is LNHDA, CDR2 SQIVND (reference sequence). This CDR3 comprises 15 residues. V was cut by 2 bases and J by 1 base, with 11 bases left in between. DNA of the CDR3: TGTGCCAGTAGTATATCCCCTCGGTCCCAAGAGACCCAGTACTTC. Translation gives CASSISPRSQETQYF. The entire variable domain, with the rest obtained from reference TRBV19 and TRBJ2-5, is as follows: DGGITQSPKYLFRKEGQNVTLSCEQNLNHDAMYWYRQDPGQGLRLIYYSQIVNDFQKGDIAEGYSVSREKKESFPLTVTSAQKNPTAFYLCASSISPRSQETQYFGPGTRLLVL.

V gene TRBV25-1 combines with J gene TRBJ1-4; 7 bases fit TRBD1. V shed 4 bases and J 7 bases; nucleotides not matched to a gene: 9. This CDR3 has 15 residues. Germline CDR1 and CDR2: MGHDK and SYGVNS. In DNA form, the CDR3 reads TGTGCCAGCAGTGGATACAAAGACAGGGTTGAAAAACTGTTTTTT. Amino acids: CASSGYKDRVEKLFF.

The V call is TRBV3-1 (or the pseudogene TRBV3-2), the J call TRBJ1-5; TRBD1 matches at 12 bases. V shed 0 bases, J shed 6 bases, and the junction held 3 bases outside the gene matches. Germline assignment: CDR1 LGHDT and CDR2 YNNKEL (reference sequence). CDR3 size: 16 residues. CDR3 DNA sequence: TGTGCCAGCAGCCAAGAAGGGGACAGGGGGCTTCAGCCCCAGCATTTT. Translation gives CASSQEGDRGLQPQHF.

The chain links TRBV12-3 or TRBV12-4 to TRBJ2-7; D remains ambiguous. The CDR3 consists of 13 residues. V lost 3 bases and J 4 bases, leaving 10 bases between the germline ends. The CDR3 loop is CASSLRLKYEQYF. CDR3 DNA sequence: TGTGCCAGCAGTTTGAGACTTAAATACGAGCAGTACTTC.